These T cell receptor beta chains were read from a single sample in a study of CD8 T cells in Susac syndrome. TCRdb re-called the immunoSEQ multiplex PCR reads with MiXCR, one entry per CDR3 protein. In the table there are 190,000 or so distinct CDR3 sequences, roughly 94% of which are singletons. Material for sequencing was CD4+ T cells from PBMCs. The receptors stem from a human donor with multiple sclerosis. Each CDR3 is given with its conserved first and last residue. The D gene is left open where the match is weak. For some rows the clone size is stated as once, few or many, or as a class when expanded; others skip it.

v_gene	d_gene	j_gene	abundance	CDR3nt	CDR3aa
TRBV5-1	TRBD1	TRBJ2-7	-	TGCGCCAGCAGCTCGAAGGGACAGGGGAGCGAGCAGTACTTC	CASSSKGQGSEQYF
TRBV20-1	-	TRBJ2-3	-	TGCAGTGCTAGAGAGATAAGAAGCACAGATACGCAGTATTTT	CSAREIRSTDTQYF
TRBV4-2	-	TRBJ1-2	-	TGTGCCAGCAGCCCCTCGGGGATATATGGCTACACCTTC	CASSPSGIYGYTF
TRBV29-1	-	TRBJ2-7	-	TGCAGCGTTGTGTACAGGTCCTACGAGCAGTACTTC	CSVVYRSYEQYF
TRBV7-2	TRBD1	TRBJ2-3	-	TGTGCCAGCAGCTGGGCCGGGACAGGGGATACGCAGTATTTT	CASSWAGTGDTQYF
TRBV7-9	-	TRBJ1-1	-	TGTGCCAGCAGCTTGGGCACGAACACTGAAGCTTTCTTT	CASSLGTNTEAFF
TRBV9	-	TRBJ2-7	-	TGTGCCAGCAGCGTAGCTACGACTCAGGACAGAAGATACGAGCAGTACTTC	CASSVATTQDRRYEQYF
TRBV6-5	TRBD2	TRBJ2-5	-	TGTGCCAGCAGTGCGATCGGGGGGCAAGAGACCCAGTACTTC	CASSAIGGQETQYF
TRBV29-1	-	TRBJ1-1	-	TGCAGCGTCCAATCCTCACAGGGAAACACTGAAGCTTTCTTT	CSVQSSQGNTEAFF
TRBV23-1	-	TRBJ2-3	once	TGCGCCAGCACCGGAGGGACGTATTTT	CASTGGTYF
TRBV12-3/TRBV12-4	-	TRBJ1-5	-	TGTGCCAGCAGTTTATTCGGGCCACAGCCCCAGCATTTT	CASSLFGPQPQHF
TRBV7-8	-	TRBJ2-7	-	TGTGCCAGCAGTCGAGAAAGGCGGACTCCAGTCCACGAGCAGTACTTC	CASSRERRTPVHEQYF
TRBV9	-	TRBJ2-4	-	TGTGCCAGCAGCGTAGGGACGACAGTTAGCCAAAACATTCAGTACTTC	CASSVGTTVSQNIQYF
TRBV18	TRBD1	TRBJ2-5	-	TGTGCCAGCTCTCTAAGGACAGGGAGAGGAGAGACCCAGTACTTC	CASSLRTGRGETQYF
TRBV18	-	TRBJ2-7	-	TGTGCCAGCTCTCCAGCAGGGCGCCCCTACGAGCAGTACTTC	CASSPAGRPYEQYF
TRBV4-2	-	TRBJ1-2	-	TGTGCCAGCAGCCAAGATAGGGGGGGAAGAGGGTATGGCTACACCTTC	CASSQDRGGRGYGYTF
TRBV3-1	-	TRBJ2-7	-	TGTGCCAGCAGCCAAGTTAGTCGCTCCGAGCAGTACTTC	CASSQVSRSEQYF
TRBV3-1	-	TRBJ1-1	-	TGTGCCAGCAGCCCTCAGATCGGGAACACTGAAGCTTTCTTT	CASSPQIGNTEAFF
TRBV6-5	-	TRBJ1-2	few	TGTGCCAGTAGAGGGGCTAACTATGGCTACACCTTC	CASRGANYGYTF
TRBV7-2	-	TRBJ2-7	-	TGTGCCAGCAGCTCAGGGGTCGAGCAGTACTTC	CASSSGVEQYF
TRBV7-2	TRBD2	TRBJ2-5	-	TGTGCCAGCAGCCCGTTCTGGGCGGGGGGAGCCCAGTACTTC	CASSPFWAGGAQYF
TRBV24-1	TRBD2	TRBJ2-2	-	TGTGCCACCAGTGACAGCGGACTAGCGGGGAACACCGGGGAGCTGTTTTTT	CATSDSGLAGNTGELFF
TRBV29-1	TRBD2	TRBJ2-3	few	TGCAGCGTTGGGGGAGCGGGGGTGGATACGCAGTATTTT	CSVGGAGVDTQYF
TRBV7-8	TRBD2	TRBJ2-3	-	TGTGCCAGCAGCCCCACAAAGATGGGACTAGCGGGGGGGATAAGCACAGATACGCAGTATTTT	CASSPTKMGLAGGISTDTQYF
TRBV29-1	-	TRBJ1-1	-	TGCAGCGTCGGGGGACTCACTGAAGCTTTCTTT	CSVGGLTEAFF
TRBV20-1	-	TRBJ2-3	-	TGCAGTGCTAGAGATGGGGCTAGAGGCCCAGATACGCAGTATTTT	CSARDGARGPDTQYF
TRBV2	TRBD1	TRBJ2-5	once	TGTGCCAGCAGTGAAGACAGGGGGGAGACCCAGTACTTC	CASSEDRGETQYF
TRBV6-4	-	TRBJ2-1	-	TGTGCCAGCAGCCAACGACCCGACAGTGAGCAGTTCTTC	CASSQRPDSEQFF
TRBV25-1	-	TRBJ2-5	once	TGTGCCAGCAGTGAGTCCTGGCGGTTCCAGTACTTC	CASSESWRFQYF